The clone carrying this T cell receptor (beta chain) was counted ten times or more. CDR1 and CDR2 (germline): SGDLS, YYNGEE. Trimming removed 0 bases from V and 2 bases from J; junction bases left unmatched: 10. There are 18 residues in the CDR3. These data originate in a study of CD8 T cells in ankylosing spondylitis. Scientists made TCR beta libraries using quantitative 5'-RACE with molecular barcodes. TCRdb reprocessed the 5' RACE reads with MiXCR, giving one entry per CDR3 protein. The sample consists of approximately 100,000 distinct CDR3 sequences, about 7.7% of them appearing once. The rearrangement uses TRBV9 and TRBJ2-7; 11 nucleotides agree with TRBD1. This TCR was recovered from a male donor with ankylosing spondylitis or in good health (not recorded which). Sequenced input: blood, either unsorted or a sorted T cell fraction (not recorded which). CDR3 loop: CASSVGAIPGQGAYEQYF. The CDR3 coding sequence is TGTGCCAGCAGCGTAGGAGCTATACCGGGACAGGGGGCCTACGAGCAGTACTTC.